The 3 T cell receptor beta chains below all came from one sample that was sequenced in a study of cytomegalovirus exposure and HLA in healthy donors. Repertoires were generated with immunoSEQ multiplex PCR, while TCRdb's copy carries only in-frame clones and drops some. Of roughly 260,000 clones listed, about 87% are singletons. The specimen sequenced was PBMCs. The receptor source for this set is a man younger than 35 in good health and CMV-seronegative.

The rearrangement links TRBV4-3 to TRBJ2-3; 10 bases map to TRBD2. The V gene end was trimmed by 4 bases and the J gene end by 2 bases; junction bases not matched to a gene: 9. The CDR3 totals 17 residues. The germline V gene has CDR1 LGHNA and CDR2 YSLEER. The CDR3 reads CASSLELAGDTTDTQYF. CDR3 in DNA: TGCGCCAGCAGCCTGGAGCTAGCGGGGGACACCACAGATACGCAGTATTTT.

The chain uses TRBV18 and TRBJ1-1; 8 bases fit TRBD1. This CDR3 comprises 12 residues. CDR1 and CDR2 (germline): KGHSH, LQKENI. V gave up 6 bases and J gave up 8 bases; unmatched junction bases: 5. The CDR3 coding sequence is TGTGCCAGCTCGGGGACAGGCCAAGAAGCTTTCTTT. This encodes CASSGTGQEAFF.

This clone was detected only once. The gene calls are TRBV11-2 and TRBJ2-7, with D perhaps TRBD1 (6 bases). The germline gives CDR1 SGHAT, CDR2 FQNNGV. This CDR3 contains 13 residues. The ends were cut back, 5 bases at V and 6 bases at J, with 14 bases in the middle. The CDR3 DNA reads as TGTGCCAGCAGCCGACGACAGGCGACCGAGCAGTACTTC. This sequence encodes CASSRRQATEQYF.